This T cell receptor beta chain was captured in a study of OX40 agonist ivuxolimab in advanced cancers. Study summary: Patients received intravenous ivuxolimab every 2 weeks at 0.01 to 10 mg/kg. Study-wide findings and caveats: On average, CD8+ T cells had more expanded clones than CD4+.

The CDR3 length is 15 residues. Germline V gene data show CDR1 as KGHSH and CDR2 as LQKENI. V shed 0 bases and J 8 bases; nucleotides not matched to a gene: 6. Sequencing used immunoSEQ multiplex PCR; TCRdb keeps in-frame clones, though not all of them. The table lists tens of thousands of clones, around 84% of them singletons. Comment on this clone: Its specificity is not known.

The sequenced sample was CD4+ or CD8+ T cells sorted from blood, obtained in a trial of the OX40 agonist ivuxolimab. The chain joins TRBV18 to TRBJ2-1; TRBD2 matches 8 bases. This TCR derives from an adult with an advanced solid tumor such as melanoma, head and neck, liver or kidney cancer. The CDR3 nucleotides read TGTGCCAGCTCACCACCGGTGACTAGCGCGGATGAGCAGTTCTTC. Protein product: CASSPPVTSADEQFF.